This T cell receptor beta chain was observed in a study of technical replicates of blood from a handful of donors (TCRdb year 2017). With respect to this clone: Its antigen is unknown. Base qualities were left out, and no much larger clone turns up one base away.

Libraries came from the immunoSEQ multiplex PCR assay. TCRdb obtained this table from immuneACCESS and retained in-frame rearrangements with V and J assigned. These tables miss some clones; where compared with another copy, unresolved V genes account for less than half of the shortfall, and the remainder is unexplained. The sample table holds 75,000 to 95,000 clones, of which 90% to 96% were seen once. The ten largest account for roughly 0.36% of the sample. At the junction V is shortened by 8 bases and J by 3 bases, with 17 bases in between. CDR1 and CDR2, looked up from the germline V gene, are MNHNS and SASEGT. Including the terminal cysteine and phenylalanine, the CDR3 comprises 14 residues. Only the CDR3 part of the read is kept: 42 bases, read in frame from the first base.

This sequence originates from a human donor in good health. The sequencing input was T cells isolated from PBMCs. The V and J genes are TRBV6-1 and TRBJ2-7, with TRBD1 as a weak D call on 6 bases. The sequenced DNA: TGTGCCAGCGTCTGGTACAGGGATAGCTACGAGCAGTACTTC. Its protein product is CASVWYRDSYEQYF.